This T cell receptor (beta chain) was captured by sequencing in a study of radiation and T cells in renal cell carcinoma (dated by TCRdb to about 2020). Background on the whole study: TCR beta sequencing covered 50 to 55 samples in total, comprising some 25 tumors and roughly 27 peripheral blood samples. In the 40 to 60 samples combined, around 3.7 million unique CDR3 nucleotide sequences were found, encoding roughly 3,000,000 unique CDR3 amino acid sequences.

Here V drops 5 bases and J drops 4 bases, and the junction holds 3 bases not matched to any gene. The CDR3 starts with the cysteine, ends with the phenylalanine, and has 14 residues. Only the CDR3 region is kept as DNA, spanning 42 bases read in frame from base 1. CDR1 is given as LNHDA and CDR2 as SQIVND, both from the germline V gene (reference sequence). The immunoSEQ kit was used, according to the manufacturer's recommendations, to generate TCR beta libraries from genomic DNA. Library preparation used a first multiplex PCR with proprietary primers, then a second PCR adding unique barcodes, with bead cleanups after each round. A positive control reaction and a negative control reaction, both provided in the kit, were run with every batch of samples. The final libraries were assessed on an Agilent 4200 TapeStation D1000 ScreenTape, pooled by volume, and quantified by qPCR. Sequencing was performed on an Illumina NextSeq500 using a MidOutput 150-cycle cartridge, with 156 Read1 cycles, 15 Index1 cycles, and the kit custom primers. The pooled library was loaded at roughly 1 pM with about 18% PhiX control spiked in. Under the source paper's analysis protocol: Vendor-processed data were analyzed in R, with a clonotype defined as all T cells sharing the same CDR3 nucleotide sequence. For clone abundance analyses, frequencies were normalized to the 10,000 most abundant clones per sample. Public T cell clones, averaging fewer than five per sample, were removed before analysis. ImmunoMap was used for dominant motif analysis with the PAM10 matrix, a gap penalty of 30, and a homology threshold of 0.3, and any motif reaching a cumulative frequency of at least 0.01 was considered dominant. This is the immuneACCESS table as TCRdb keeps it, with only in-frame sequences that have V and J called. A part of the clones is gone; compared with another copy, unresolved V genes explain less than half, and the rest is unexplained. Clone size and the V and J calls come from that table; the DNA yielded D and trimming. In all, the sample holds 13,000 or so clones, and around 57% of those were seen once. The ten biggest clones cover 10% to 15% of the sample.

Overall study outcomes, separate from this receptor: Intratumoral heterogeneity went uncaptured because the only tumor material available was small regions of around 1 g. Higher TCR clonality was observed in irradiated tumors than in controls, with an average of roughly 54% of the repertoire accounted for by the top 100 clonotypes, compared with 43% in nephrectomy-only tumors. Compared with control tumors, irradiated tumors had a greater number of dominant CDR3 motifs, and these motifs made up a bigger portion of the repertoire. Because the trial had a single-armed design, the trial could not examine how radiation dose or scheduling affected the TCR repertoire.

The time point label here, explained by the study, means: tumor resected at nephrectomy. What the treatment or condition label conveys for this sample: treatment-naive control, cytoreductive nephrectomy. For controls, tumors were taken from treatment-naive renal cell carcinoma patients who had cytoreductive nephrectomy with no radiation beforehand. Every patient's renal cell carcinoma showed clear cell pathology. The control tumors used for TCR sequencing were from several females and about ten males, were resected between 2011 and 2014, and had a median patient age of approximately 50 years (range 40 to 82). Tumor processing involved mechanical dissociation, digestion with collagenase/hyaluronidase at 37 degrees C, handling in gentleMACS C tubes, and storage in liquid nitrogen. Genomic DNA for TCR sequencing was prepared using the QIAamp DNA Blood Mini Kit (Qiagen). Only samples passing all quality control checks were included in the analyses.

As to this clone: Its antigen has not been determined. No qualities accompany the bases; no much larger clone lies one base away.

The chain employs TRBV19 and TRBJ1-3; 9 of the junction bases match TRBD1. The receptor was derived from a man aged 50 or older with renal cell carcinoma. Sequencing was performed on tumor tissue, taken from a patient whose treatment was nephrectomy without radiotherapy. The CDR3 reads CASSWDRAGNTIYF. The sequenced DNA: TGTGCCAGTAGTTGGGACAGGGCCGGAAACACCATATATTTT.